The 28 T cell receptor beta chains presented below share a single source sample, sequenced in a study of T cell responses to AZD1222 COVID-19 vaccine. Sequencing used immunoSEQ multiplex PCR; TCRdb keeps in-frame clones, though not all of them. The sample holds 65,000 to 70,000 clones; approximately 82% are singletons and the top ten take around 27%. The source was peripheral blood, collected 28 days after the second AZD1222 dose. The receptors stem from an adult who received the AZD1222 COVID-19 vaccine.

This clone was picked up one time. The chain joins TRBV5-4 to TRBJ1-6; unclear D gene. The V end was cut by 4 bases, the J end by 8 bases, with 10 bases between. Germline-derived CDR1 and CDR2 are SGHNT and YYREEE (reference sequence). The CDR3 extends over 13 amino acids. In DNA, the CDR3 is TGTGCCAGCAGCATGCGGCCAGATTCACCCCTCCACTTT. This encodes CASSMRPDSPLHF.

This sequence joins TRBV27 and TRBJ1-1, with TRBD1 identical over 7 bases. With 0 bases clipped from V and 4 bases from J, the junction kept 5 bases outside the gene matches. The CDR3 loop spans 15 amino acids. In germline, CDR1 is MNHEY, CDR2 SMNVEV (reference sequence). CDR3 in DNA: TGTGCCAGCAGTTTATCGTACACAGGGGCCACTGAAGCTTTCTTT. Its translation: CASSLSYTGATEAFF.

This clone turned up a few times. The chain combines TRBV12-5 with TRBJ2-1; D is uncertain. This CDR3 has 11 residues. Germline V gene data show CDR1 as LGHNT and CDR2 as FRNRAP. V was pared by 6 bases and J by 9 bases, with 9 bases between. This CDR3 reads CASGPWSEQFF. CDR3 coding DNA: TGTGCTAGTGGCCCCTGGAGTGAGCAGTTCTTC.

The V gene is TRBV27, the J gene TRBJ1-2; TRBD1 matches at 12 bases. V lost 2 bases, J lost 8 bases, and 3 bases stayed unmatched. From germline, CDR1 is MNHEY and CDR2 SMNVEV (reference sequence). The CDR3 loop spans 14 amino acids. CDR3 region: CASSLTGTGGGYTF. For the CDR3, the DNA is TGTGCCAGCAGTTTAACCGGGACAGGGGGCGGCTACACCTTC.

This chain links TRBV6-6 with TRBJ2-7, with 7 bases identical to TRBD2. Germline trimming cut 6 bases from V and 5 bases from J; bases unmatched to any gene: 10. This CDR3 is 14 amino acids long. The germline V gene encodes CDR1 MNHNY and CDR2 SVGAGI (reference sequence). Here the CDR3 reads CASSDGGLGDEQYF. The CDR3 DNA reads TGTGCCAGCAGCGACGGGGGGTTGGGCGACGAGCAGTACTTC.

The genes are TRBV3-1 (or the pseudogene TRBV3-2) and TRBJ2-3; D unclear. V was clipped by 7 bases and J by 1 base, with 9 bases between them. This CDR3 is built from 13 residues. Germline assignment: CDR1 LGHDT and CDR2 YNNKEL (reference sequence). The CDR3 coding sequence is TGTGCCAGCACCACAAGGGGCACAGATACGCAGTATTTT. Translating gives CASTTRGTDTQYF.

The rearrangement uses TRBV6-5 and TRBJ2-5; D perhaps matches TRBD1 (5 bases). This CDR3 spans 15 amino acids. The germline gives CDR1 MNHEY, CDR2 SVGAGI. Trimming removed 6 bases at V and 5 bases at J, with 19 bases between. The CDR3 protein is CASRQGLWGLETQYF. The CDR3 nucleotides are TGTGCCAGCAGGCAGGGTCTGTGGGGTCTGGAGACCCAGTACTTC.

The chain links TRBV7-8 to TRBJ1-1; no definite D call. CDR1 is SGHVS, CDR2 FQNEAQ, per germline. Trimming removed 5 bases at V and 2 bases at J, with 9 bases between. CDR3 length: 13 amino acids. CDR3 in DNA: TGTGCCAGCAGCCCAGCACCTAACACTGAAGCTTTCTTT. Protein product: CASSPAPNTEAFF.

This sequence joins TRBV27 and TRBJ2-1; no definite D call. Between the trimmed V and J ends, which lost 0 bases and 2 bases, there was a span of 11 bases. The CDR3 consists of 16 residues. Germline-derived CDR1 and CDR2 are MNHEY and SMNVEV (reference sequence). Written as DNA, the CDR3 is TGTGCCAGCAGTTTATCTCCCCAACAGACCTACAATGAGCAGTTCTTC. It specifies CASSLSPQQTYNEQFF.

This clone has just one count. V is TRBV7-9 and J is TRBJ2-1, with D perhaps TRBD1 (5 bases). Germline V gene lookup returns CDR1 SEHNR and CDR2 FQNEAQ (reference sequence). V gave up 5 bases and J gave up 7 bases, with 21 bases separating them. The CDR3 has 16 residues. CDR3 in DNA: TGTGCCAGCAGCCCCTTTAGTGGGGCCCAAGGAAATGAGCAGTTCTTC. Amino acid sequence: CASSPFSGAQGNEQFF.

This clone was found a few times. The rearrangement joins TRBV27 to TRBJ2-7; unclear D gene. Germline CDR1 is MNHEY and CDR2 is SMNVEV (reference sequence). The V and J ends lost 0 bases and 1 base respectively, with 7 bases between them. CDR3 length: 14 residues. CDR3 amino acids: CASSLSGSSYEQYF. In DNA, the CDR3 is TGTGCCAGCAGTTTATCAGGCAGTTCCTACGAGCAGTACTTC.

This chain uses TRBV7-9 with TRBJ2-7; D is uncertain. This CDR3 is built from 13 residues. V lost 5 bases to trimming and J lost 4 bases, with 12 bases between them. From germline, CDR1 is SEHNR and CDR2 FQNEAQ (reference sequence). The CDR3 bases are TGTGCCAGCAGCGCCCCCGCGGCATACGAGCAGTACTTC. Residues: CASSAPAAYEQYF.

V and J are TRBV5-4 and TRBJ2-7; D gene uncertain. The CDR3 is made up of 13 amino acids. CDR1 and CDR2 (germline): SGHNT, YYREEE (reference sequence). With 0 bases removed from V and 3 bases from J, the gap between germline ends came to 7 bases. CDR3 DNA: TGTGCCAGCAGCTTGGGATCGAACTACGAGCAGTACTTC. It translates to CASSLGSNYEQYF.

The chain joins TRBV7-3 to TRBJ1-2; D is perhaps TRBD1 (6 bases). The CDR3 covers 13 residues. With 5 bases removed from V and 5 bases from J, the gap between germline ends came to 12 bases. Germline lookup yields CDR1 SGHTA and CDR2 FQGTGA. CDR3 sequence: CASSAGQQYGYTF. The DNA of the CDR3 is TGTGCCAGCAGCGCTGGACAGCAATATGGCTACACCTTC.

V and J are TRBV12-3 or TRBV12-4 and TRBJ2-5; D uncertain. V lost 7 bases to trimming and J lost 5 bases, with 14 bases between them. The CDR3 covers 13 residues. The chain's CDR3 is CASTSMGLETQYF. The CDR3 nucleotides are TGTGCCAGCACCTCGATGGGTCTGGAGACCCAGTACTTC.

The rearrangement uses TRBV5-1 and TRBJ2-7; TRBD1 matches at 7 bases. Germline V gene lookup returns CDR1 SGHRS and CDR2 YFSETQ. The CDR3 covers 15 residues. V was clipped by 1 base and J by 3 bases; unmatched bases: 7. CDR3 sequence: CASSLISGTVYEQYF. The CDR3 DNA is TGCGCCAGCAGCTTGATCTCCGGGACAGTCTACGAGCAGTACTTC.

CDR3 bases: TGTGCTAGTGGTTTGTGGTTGCAAGGCACAGATACGCAGTATTTT. Translating it yields CASGLWLQGTDTQYF. The chain carries TRBV12-5 and TRBJ2-3; D remains unclear. Germline V gene sequence: CDR1 LGHNT, CDR2 FRNRAP. The CDR3 is made up of 15 amino acids. V gave up 2 bases and J gave up 1 base, with 10 bases separating them.

The chain combines TRBV7-2 with TRBJ1-1; the D gene is possibly TRBD1 (6 bases). The ends were cut back, 2 bases at V and 3 bases at J, with 19 bases in the middle. CDR3 length: 17 residues. The germline CDR1 and CDR2 sequences are SGHTA and FQGNSA. The CDR3 region is CASSLFPLREGDTEAFF. CDR3 DNA sequence: TGTGCCAGCAGCTTATTTCCCCTCAGGGAGGGGGACACTGAAGCTTTCTTT.

The chain is built from TRBV30 and TRBJ2-7, with 8 positions matching TRBD1. The CDR3 totals 14 residues. Unmatched junction bases numbered 7, after V lost 2 bases and J lost 4 bases. CDR1 GTSNPN and CDR2 SVGIG come from the germline V gene (reference sequence). CDR3 amino acids: CAWSPRGRLYEQYF. The CDR3 DNA follows: TGTGCCTGGAGTCCCAGGGGGCGCCTTTACGAGCAGTACTTC.

The gene calls are TRBV29-1 and TRBJ2-5, with TRBD2 identical over 9 bases. Germline CDR1 is SQVTM and CDR2 is ANQGSEA. J gave up 2 bases and V 3 bases, and 1 base lay outside the gene matches. This CDR3 has 13 residues. The DNA of the CDR3 is TGCAGCGTTGACCTAGCGGGGCAAGAGACCCAGTACTTC. Residues: CSVDLAGQETQYF.

The chain recombines TRBV28 with TRBJ1-2; 10 positions match TRBD1. The CDR3 consists of 14 residues. The trim removed 6 bases at V and 2 bases at J, leaving 3 bases unmatched. Germline CDR1 MDHEN, CDR2 SYDVKM. CDR3 nucleotides: TGTGCCAGCAGGGGGACAGGGGAGAACTATGGCTACACCTTC. Amino acid sequence: CASRGTGENYGYTF.

The chain links TRBV19 to TRBJ1-2; possible D gene TRBD1, 5 bases. Germline V lookup: CDR1 LNHDA, CDR2 SQIVND (reference sequence). Trimming stripped 0 bases from V and 2 bases from J, with 7 bases between. This CDR3 comprises 14 residues. CDR3 protein: CASSIDTGNYGYTF. The CDR3 bases are TGTGCCAGTAGTATAGATACAGGAAACTATGGCTACACCTTC.

The chain is built from TRBV4-1 and TRBJ2-2; no clear D. The CDR3 spans 15 residues. Germline V gives CDR1 MGHRA, CDR2 YSYEKL. Trimming pared 2 bases from V and 6 bases from J, leaving 13 bases between. In DNA, the CDR3 is TGCGCCAGCAGCCAAAGCGCGTCTGGGGCCGGGGAGCTGTTTTTT. Its translation is CASSQSASGAGELFF.

This chain links TRBV3-1 (or the pseudogene TRBV3-2) with TRBJ1-2; 8 bases match TRBD1. Trimming took 5 bases from V and 4 from J; bases not matched to a gene: 0. The germline V gene encodes CDR1 LGHDT and CDR2 YNNKEL (reference sequence). CDR3 length: 12 amino acids. CDR3 residues: CASSTGGYGYTF. The DNA for the CDR3 is TGTGCCAGCAGCACAGGGGGCTATGGCTACACCTTC.

This clone was counted at least ten times. The chain is built from TRBV6-6 and TRBJ1-1, with D possibly being TRBD1 (6 bases). Trimming cost V 5 bases and J 5 bases, with 24 bases left between them. Germline V lookup: CDR1 MNHNY, CDR2 SVGAGI (reference sequence). The CDR3 covers 17 residues. The CDR3 DNA reads as TGTGCCAGCAGTCTAATGAACCGGGACATAGGAGGAACTGAAGCTTTCTTT. It codes for CASSLMNRDIGGTEAFF.

This clone was counted ten times or more. The chain has TRBV15 and TRBJ2-7; D gene ambiguous. The V gene lost 8 bases and the J gene lost 0 bases, with 14 bases spanning the gap. Looked up from germline, CDR1 is LNHNV and CDR2 is YYDKDF (reference sequence). This CDR3 is built from 14 residues. CDR3 sequence reads: CATRISFSSYEQYF. The CDR3 bases are TGTGCCACCCGAATCTCCTTTAGCTCCTACGAGCAGTACTTC.

V usage is TRBV6-4 and J usage is TRBJ2-3, with a weak D call TRBD1 (6 bases). Germline values: CDR1 MRHNA, CDR2 SNTAGT. Trimming left V 2 bases short and J 0 bases short, with 9 bases between. The CDR3 has 15 amino acids. DNA of the CDR3: TGTGCCAGCAGTGACGGGGACACTAGCACAGATACGCAGTATTTT. Translating it yields CASSDGDTSTDTQYF.

This clone was seen more than once but under ten times. The chain couples TRBV27 to TRBJ2-3, with unresolved D. Germline CDR1 and CDR2: MNHEY and SMNVEV (reference sequence). The CDR3 runs 14 residues. The V end lost 3 bases, the J end lost 0 bases, and 7 bases lay between the germline ends. The CDR3 DNA sequence: TGTGCCAGCAGTTTCAATCCTAGCACAGATACGCAGTATTTT. This sequence encodes CASSFNPSTDTQYF.